This T cell receptor beta chain stems from a study of cytomegalovirus exposure and HLA in healthy donors. Looked up from germline, CDR1 is SGHTA and CDR2 is FQGNSA. Trimming pared 5 bases from V and 9 bases from J, leaving 17 bases between. The CDR3 has 15 amino acids. Study-level points and caveats: Presence/absence analyses treated sequencing depth as roughly uniform across donors. A missense variant in DCLRE1C was later tied to TCR beta V- and J-gene trimming.

Although they were nominally healthy when sampled, donors likely had unrecorded immune exposures. A word on this clone: Its antigen is currently unknown.

Vbeta (60) and Jbeta (13) primers were used in the PCR. Repertoires were generated with immunoSEQ multiplex PCR, while TCRdb's copy carries only in-frame clones and drops some. This table holds around 99,000 clones, around three quarters found once. This chain connects TRBV7-2 to TRBJ1-6; tentative D call: TRBD1 (5 bases). The TCR was taken from a woman between 50 and 59 years old in good health and CMV-seropositive. The sample consisted of PBMCs. CDR3 in amino acids: CASSPTVGLTSPLHF. CDR3 DNA sequence: TGTGCCAGCAGCCCGACCGTGGGGCTTACTTCACCCCTCCACTTT.